The clone carrying this TCR beta chain was detected only a few times. Antigen unknown. There are 11 residues in the CDR3. V lost 4 bases to trimming and J lost 8 bases, with 6 bases between them. Alongside a J-beta primer mix, a sample-barcoded 5' primer served in a second PCR lasting about 6 to 11 cycles. A 12-random-nucleotide template-switch adaptor tagged each cDNA molecule. TCRdb independently ran MiXCR on the 5' RACE reads; one entry per CDR3 protein. The data show about 970,000 distinct CDR3 sequences, roughly 51% seen once. This record comes from a study of blood T cells in healthy people across ages. The study's findings and limits: Diversity estimates drawn from one million T cells were deemed underestimates. Aged donors had fewer naive CD4+ cells and lower diversity than long-lived donors.

The V and J genes are TRBV12-3 or TRBV12-4 and TRBJ2-1, with unresolved D. The receptor was isolated from a woman between 55 and 75 years old in good health. Sequencing was performed on blood. CDR3 in amino acids: CASSSSHEQFF. The DNA for the CDR3 is TGTGCCAGCAGTTCTAGTCATGAGCAGTTCTTC.